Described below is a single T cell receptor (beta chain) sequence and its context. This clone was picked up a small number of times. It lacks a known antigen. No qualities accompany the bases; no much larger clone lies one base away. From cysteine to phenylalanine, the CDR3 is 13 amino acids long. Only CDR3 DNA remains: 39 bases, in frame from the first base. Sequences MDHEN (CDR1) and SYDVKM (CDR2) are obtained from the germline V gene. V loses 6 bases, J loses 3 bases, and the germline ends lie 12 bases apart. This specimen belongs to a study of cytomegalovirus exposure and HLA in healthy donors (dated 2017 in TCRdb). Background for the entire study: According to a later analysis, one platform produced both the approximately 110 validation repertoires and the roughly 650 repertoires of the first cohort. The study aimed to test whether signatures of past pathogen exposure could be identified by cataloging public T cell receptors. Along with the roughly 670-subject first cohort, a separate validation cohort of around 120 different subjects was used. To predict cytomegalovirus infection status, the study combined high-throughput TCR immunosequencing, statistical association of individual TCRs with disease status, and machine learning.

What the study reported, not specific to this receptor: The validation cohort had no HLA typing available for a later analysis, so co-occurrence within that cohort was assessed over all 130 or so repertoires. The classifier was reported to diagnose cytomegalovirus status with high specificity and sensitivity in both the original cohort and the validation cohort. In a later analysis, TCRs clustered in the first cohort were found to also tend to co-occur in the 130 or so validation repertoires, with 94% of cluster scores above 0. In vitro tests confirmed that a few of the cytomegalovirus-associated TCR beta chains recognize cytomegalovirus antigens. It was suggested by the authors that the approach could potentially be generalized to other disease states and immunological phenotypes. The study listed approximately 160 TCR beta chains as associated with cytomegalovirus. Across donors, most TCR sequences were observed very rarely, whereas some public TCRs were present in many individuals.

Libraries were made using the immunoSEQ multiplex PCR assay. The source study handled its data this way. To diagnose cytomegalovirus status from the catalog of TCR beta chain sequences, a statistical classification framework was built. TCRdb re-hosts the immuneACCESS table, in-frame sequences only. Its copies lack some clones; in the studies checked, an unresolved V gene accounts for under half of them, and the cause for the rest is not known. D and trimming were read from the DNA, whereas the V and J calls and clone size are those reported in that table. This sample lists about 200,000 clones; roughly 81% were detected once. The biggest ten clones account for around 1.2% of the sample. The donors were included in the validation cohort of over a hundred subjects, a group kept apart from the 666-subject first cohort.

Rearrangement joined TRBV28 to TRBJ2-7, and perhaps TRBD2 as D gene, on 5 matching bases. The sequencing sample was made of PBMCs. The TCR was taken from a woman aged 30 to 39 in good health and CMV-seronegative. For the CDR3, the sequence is CASRWTLNYEQYF. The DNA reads TGTGCCAGCAGGTGGACTCTTAACTACGAGCAGTACTTC.